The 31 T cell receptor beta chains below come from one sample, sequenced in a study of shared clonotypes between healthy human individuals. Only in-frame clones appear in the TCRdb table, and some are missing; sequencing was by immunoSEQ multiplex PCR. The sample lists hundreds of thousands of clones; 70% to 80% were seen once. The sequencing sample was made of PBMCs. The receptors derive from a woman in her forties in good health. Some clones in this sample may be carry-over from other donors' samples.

CDR3 amino acids: CASSLRGLAATDEQFF. The CDR3 DNA reads TGTGCCAGCAGCTTACGGGGACTAGCCGCCACGGATGAGCAGTTCTTC. The V gene is TRBV7-8, the J gene TRBJ2-1; 9 nucleotides match TRBD2. Trimming took 2 bases from V and 8 from J; bases not matched to a gene: 10. CDR3 length equals 16 residues. In germline, CDR1 is SGHVS, CDR2 FQNEAQ.

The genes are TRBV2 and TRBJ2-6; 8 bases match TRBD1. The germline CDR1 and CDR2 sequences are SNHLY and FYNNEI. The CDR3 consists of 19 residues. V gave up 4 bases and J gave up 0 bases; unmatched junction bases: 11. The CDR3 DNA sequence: TGTGCCAGCAGTGTACCGGGACAGGTATCGAACTCTGGGGCCAACGTCCTGACTTTC. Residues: CASSVPGQVSNSGANVLTF.

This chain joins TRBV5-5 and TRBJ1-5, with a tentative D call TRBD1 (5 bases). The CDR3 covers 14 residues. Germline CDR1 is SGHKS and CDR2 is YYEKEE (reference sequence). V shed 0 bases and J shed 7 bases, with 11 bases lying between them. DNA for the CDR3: TGTGCCAGCAGCTTGGTGGGACTTTGGCAGCCCCAGCATTTT. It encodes CASSLVGLWQPQHF.

The DNA of the CDR3 is TGTGCCAGCAGCCGCGGCGGGGCCGGCTATGAGCAGTTCTTC. Translated, it gives CASSRGGAGYEQFF. V is TRBV7-2 and J is TRBJ2-1; the D gene is possibly TRBD2 (6 bases). The CDR3 covers 14 residues. In germline, CDR1 is SGHTA, CDR2 FQGNSA. V lost 5 bases and J 8 bases, leaving 16 bases between the germline ends.

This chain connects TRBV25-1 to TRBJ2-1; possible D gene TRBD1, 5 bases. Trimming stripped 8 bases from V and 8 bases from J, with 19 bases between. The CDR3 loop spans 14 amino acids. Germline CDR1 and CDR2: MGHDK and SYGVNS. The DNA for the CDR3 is TGTGCCAGCGGCCTGGCAGGGCACGTCGATGAGCAGTTCTTC. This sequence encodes CASGLAGHVDEQFF.

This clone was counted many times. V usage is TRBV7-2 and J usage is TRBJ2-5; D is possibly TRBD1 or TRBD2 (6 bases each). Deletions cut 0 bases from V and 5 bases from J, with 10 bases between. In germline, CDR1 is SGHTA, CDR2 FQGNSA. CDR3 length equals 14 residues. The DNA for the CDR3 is TGTGCCAGCAGCTTAGCGGAGGGGGTGGAGACCCAGTACTTC. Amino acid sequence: CASSLAEGVETQYF.

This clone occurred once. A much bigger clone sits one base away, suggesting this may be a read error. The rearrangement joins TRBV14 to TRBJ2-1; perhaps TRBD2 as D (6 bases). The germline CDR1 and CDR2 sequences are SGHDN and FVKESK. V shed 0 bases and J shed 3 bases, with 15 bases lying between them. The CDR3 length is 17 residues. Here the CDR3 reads CASSQDWTNGNYNEQFF. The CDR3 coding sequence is TGTGCCAGCAGCCAAGATTGGACTAACGGGAACTACAATGAGCAGTTCTTC.

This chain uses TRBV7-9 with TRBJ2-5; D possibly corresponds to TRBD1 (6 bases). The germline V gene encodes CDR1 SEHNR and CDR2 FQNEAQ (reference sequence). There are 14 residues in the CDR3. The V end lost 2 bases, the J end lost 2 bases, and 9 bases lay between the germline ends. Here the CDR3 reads CASSLTGPQETQYF. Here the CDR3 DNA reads TGTGCCAGCAGCTTAACAGGGCCACAAGAGACCCAGTACTTC.

The CDR3 region has the DNA TGTGCCAGCAGCTTTTTGGCAGGGAGGCAGCCCCAGCATTTT. Its protein is CASSFLAGRQPQHF. V gene TRBV5-6 combines with J gene TRBJ1-5; maybe TRBD1 (5 bases). The CDR3 is made up of 14 amino acids. The germline V gene encodes CDR1 SGHDT and CDR2 YYEEEE. The V and J ends lost 2 bases and 7 bases respectively, with 13 bases between them. Full variable domain (remainder filled in from reference TRBV5-6 and TRBJ1-5): DAGVTQSPTHLIKTRGQQVTLRCSPKSGHDTVSWYQQALGQGPQFIFQYYEEEERQRGNFPDRFSGHQFPNYSSELNVNALLLGDSALYLCASSFLAGRQPQHFGDGTRLSIL.

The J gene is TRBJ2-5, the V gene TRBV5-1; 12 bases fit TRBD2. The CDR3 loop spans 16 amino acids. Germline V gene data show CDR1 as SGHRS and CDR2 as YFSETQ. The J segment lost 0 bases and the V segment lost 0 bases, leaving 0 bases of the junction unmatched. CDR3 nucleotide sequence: TGCGCCAGCAGCTTGGGGACTAGCGGGAACCAAGAGACCCAGTACTTC. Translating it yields CASSLGTSGNQETQYF.

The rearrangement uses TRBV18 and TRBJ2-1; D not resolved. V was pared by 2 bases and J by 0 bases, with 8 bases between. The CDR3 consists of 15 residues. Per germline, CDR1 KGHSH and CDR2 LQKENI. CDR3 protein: CASSPNYGSYNEQFF. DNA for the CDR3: TGTGCCAGCTCACCAAATTATGGCTCCTACAATGAGCAGTTCTTC.

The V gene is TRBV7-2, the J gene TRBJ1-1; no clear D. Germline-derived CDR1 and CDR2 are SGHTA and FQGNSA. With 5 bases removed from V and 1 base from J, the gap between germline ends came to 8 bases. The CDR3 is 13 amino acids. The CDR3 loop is CASSADQNTEAFF. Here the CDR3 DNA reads TGTGCCAGCAGCGCAGACCAGAACACTGAAGCTTTCTTT.

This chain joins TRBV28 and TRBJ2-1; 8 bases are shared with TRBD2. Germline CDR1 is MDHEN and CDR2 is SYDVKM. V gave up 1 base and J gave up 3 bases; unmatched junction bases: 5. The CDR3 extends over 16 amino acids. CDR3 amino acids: CASSLSGRGDYNEQFF. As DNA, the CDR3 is TGTGCCAGCAGTTTATCGGGGCGGGGGGACTACAATGAGCAGTTCTTC. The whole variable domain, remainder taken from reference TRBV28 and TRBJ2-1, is DVKVTQSSRYLVKRTGEKVFLECVQDMDHENMFWYRQDPGLGLRLIYFSYDVKMKEKGDIPEGYSVSREKKERFSLILESASTNQTSMYLCASSLSGRGDYNEQFFGPGTRLTVL.

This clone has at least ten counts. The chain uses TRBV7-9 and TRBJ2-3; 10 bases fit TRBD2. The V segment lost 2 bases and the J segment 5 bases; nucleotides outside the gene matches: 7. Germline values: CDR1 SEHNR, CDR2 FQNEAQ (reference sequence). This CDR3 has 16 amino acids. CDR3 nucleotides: TGTGCCAGCAGCTTAAGCCTAGCGGGAGCGGTAGATACGCAGTATTTT. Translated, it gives CASSLSLAGAVDTQYF.

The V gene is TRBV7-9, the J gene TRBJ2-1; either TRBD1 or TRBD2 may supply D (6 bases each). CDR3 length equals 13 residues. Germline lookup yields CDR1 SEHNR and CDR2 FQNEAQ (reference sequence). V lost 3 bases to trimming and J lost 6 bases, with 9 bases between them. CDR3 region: CASSFGGGNEQFF. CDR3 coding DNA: TGTGCCAGCAGCTTCGGAGGGGGCAATGAGCAGTTCTTC.

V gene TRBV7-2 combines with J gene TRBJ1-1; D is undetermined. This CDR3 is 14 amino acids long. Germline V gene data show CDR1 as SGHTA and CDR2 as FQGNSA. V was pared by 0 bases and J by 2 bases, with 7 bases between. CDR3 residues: CASSLALANTEAFF. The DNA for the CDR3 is TGTGCCAGCAGCTTAGCGCTCGCAAACACTGAAGCTTTCTTT.

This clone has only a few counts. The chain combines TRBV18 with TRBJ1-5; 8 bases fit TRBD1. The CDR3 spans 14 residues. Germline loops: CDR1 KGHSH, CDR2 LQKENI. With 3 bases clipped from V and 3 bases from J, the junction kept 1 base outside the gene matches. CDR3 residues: CASSPGQANQPQHF. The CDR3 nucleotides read TGTGCCAGCTCACCGGGACAGGCCAATCAGCCCCAGCATTTT.

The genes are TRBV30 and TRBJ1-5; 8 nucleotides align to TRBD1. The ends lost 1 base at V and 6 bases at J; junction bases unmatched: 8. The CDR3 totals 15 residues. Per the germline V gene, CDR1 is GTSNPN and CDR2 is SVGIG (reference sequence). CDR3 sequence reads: CAWSGLGQGAQPQHF. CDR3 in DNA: TGTGCCTGGAGTGGACTAGGGCAGGGGGCTCAGCCCCAGCATTTT.

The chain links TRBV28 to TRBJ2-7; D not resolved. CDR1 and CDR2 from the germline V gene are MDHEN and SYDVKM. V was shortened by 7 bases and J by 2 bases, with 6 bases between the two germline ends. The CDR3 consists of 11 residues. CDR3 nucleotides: TGTGCCAGCAACAGAACCTACGAGCAGTACTTC. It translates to CASNRTYEQYF.

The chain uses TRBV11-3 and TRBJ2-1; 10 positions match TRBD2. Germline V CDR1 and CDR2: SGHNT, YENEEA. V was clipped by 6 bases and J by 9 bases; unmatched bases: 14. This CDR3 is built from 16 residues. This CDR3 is CASRPYGLAEGFEQFF. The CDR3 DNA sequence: TGTGCCAGCAGACCTTATGGACTAGCGGAAGGATTTGAGCAGTTCTTC.

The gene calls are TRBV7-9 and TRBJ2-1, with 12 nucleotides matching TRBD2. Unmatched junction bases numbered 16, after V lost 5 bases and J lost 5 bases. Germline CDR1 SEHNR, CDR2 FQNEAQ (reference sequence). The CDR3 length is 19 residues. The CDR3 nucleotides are TGTGCCAGCAGCCTTAGACAGGACCTTACTAGCGGGAGGAACAATGAGCAGTTCTTC. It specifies CASSLRQDLTSGRNNEQFF. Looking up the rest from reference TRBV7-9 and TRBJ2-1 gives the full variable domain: DTGVSQNPRHKITKRGQNVTFRCDPISEHNRLYWYRQTLGQGPEFLTYFQNEAQLEKSRLLSDRFSAERPKGSFSTLEIQRTEQGDSAMYLCASSLRQDLTSGRNNEQFFGPGTRLTVL.

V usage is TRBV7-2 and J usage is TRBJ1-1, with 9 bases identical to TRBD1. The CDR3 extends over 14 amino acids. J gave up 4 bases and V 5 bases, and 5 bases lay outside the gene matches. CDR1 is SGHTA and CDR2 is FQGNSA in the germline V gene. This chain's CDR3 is CASSGGQGGTEAFF. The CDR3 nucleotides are TGTGCCAGCAGCGGGGGACAGGGAGGCACTGAAGCTTTCTTT. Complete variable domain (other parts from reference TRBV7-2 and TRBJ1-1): GAGVSQSPSNKVTEKGKDVELRCDPISGHTALYWYRQSLGQGLEFLIYFQGNSAPDKSGLPSDRFSAERTGGSVSTLTIQRTQQEDSAVYLCASSGGQGGTEAFFGQGTRLTVV.

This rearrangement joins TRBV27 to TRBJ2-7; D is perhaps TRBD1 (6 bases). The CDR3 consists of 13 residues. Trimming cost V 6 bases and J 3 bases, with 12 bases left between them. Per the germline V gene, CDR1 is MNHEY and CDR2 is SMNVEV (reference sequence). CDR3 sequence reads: CASSWEQGYEQYF. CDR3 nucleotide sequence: TGTGCCAGCAGCTGGGAACAGGGCTACGAGCAGTACTTC.

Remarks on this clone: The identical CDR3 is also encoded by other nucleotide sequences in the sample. CDR3 bases: TGCGCCAGCAGCTTGGGATTGGAGACCCAGTACTTC. It encodes CASSLGLETQYF. This chain links TRBV5-1 with TRBJ2-5; unclear D gene. CDR1 is SGHRS and CDR2 is YFSETQ in the germline V gene. CDR3 length: 12 amino acids. Trimming removed 0 bases at V and 5 bases at J, with 5 bases between. Together with reference TRBV5-1 and TRBJ2-5, the CDR3 gives the full variable domain: KAGVTQTPRYLIKTRGQQVTLSCSPISGHRSVSWYQQTPGQGLQFLFEYFSETQRNKGNFPGRFSGRQFSNSRSEMNVSTLELGDSALYLCASSLGLETQYFGPGTRLLVL.

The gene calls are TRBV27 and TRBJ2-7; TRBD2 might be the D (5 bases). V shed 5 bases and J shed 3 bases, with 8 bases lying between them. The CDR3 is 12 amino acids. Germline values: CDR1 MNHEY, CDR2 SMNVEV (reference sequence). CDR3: CASSPGVYEQYF. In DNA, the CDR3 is TGTGCCAGCAGTCCCGGGGTCTACGAGCAGTACTTC.

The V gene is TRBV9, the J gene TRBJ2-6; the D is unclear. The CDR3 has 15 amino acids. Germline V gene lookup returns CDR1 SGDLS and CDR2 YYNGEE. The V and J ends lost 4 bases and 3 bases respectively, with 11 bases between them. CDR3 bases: TGTGCCAGCAGCTCTCTTGGTGGTGGGGCCAACGTCCTGACTTTC. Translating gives CASSSLGGGANVLTF.

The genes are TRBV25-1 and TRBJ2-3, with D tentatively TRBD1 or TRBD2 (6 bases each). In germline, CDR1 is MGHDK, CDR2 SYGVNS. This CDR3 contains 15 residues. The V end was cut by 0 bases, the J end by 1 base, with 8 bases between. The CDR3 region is CASSEYRGGTDTQYF. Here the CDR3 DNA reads TGTGCCAGCAGTGAATATAGGGGGGGCACAGATACGCAGTATTTT.

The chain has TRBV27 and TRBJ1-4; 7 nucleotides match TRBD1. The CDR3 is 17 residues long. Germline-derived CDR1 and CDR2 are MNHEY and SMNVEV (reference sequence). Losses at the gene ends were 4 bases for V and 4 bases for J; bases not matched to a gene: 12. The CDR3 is CASSYRGLKAFNEKLFF. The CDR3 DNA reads TGTGCCAGCAGTTACAGGGGCCTCAAGGCCTTTAATGAAAAACTGTTTTTT.

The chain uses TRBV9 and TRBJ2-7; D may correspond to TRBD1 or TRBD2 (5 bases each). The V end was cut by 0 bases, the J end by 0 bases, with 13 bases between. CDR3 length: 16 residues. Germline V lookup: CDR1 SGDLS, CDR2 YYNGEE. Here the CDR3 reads CASSVARDGDSYEQYF. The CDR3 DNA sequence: TGTGCCAGCAGCGTAGCAAGGGACGGTGACTCCTACGAGCAGTACTTC.

The CDR3 coding sequence is TGTGCCAGCAGCCGACTAGCAGGGAGTGAGCAGTTCTTC. Translating it yields CASSRLAGSEQFF. The chain carries TRBV7-3 and TRBJ2-1, with 7 positions matching TRBD2. The CDR3 runs 13 residues. From germline, CDR1 is SGHTA and CDR2 FQGTGA. Germline trimming cut 5 bases from V and 9 bases from J; bases unmatched to any gene: 7.

In DNA form, the CDR3 reads TGTGCCAGCAGTCGGACTAGCGCCACAGATACGCAGTATTTT. Its translation is CASSRTSATDTQYF. V is TRBV9 and J is TRBJ2-3; TRBD2 matches at 9 bases. The CDR3 has 14 residues. Per the germline V gene, CDR1 is SGDLS and CDR2 is YYNGEE. V gave up 5 bases and J gave up 2 bases; unmatched junction bases: 3.